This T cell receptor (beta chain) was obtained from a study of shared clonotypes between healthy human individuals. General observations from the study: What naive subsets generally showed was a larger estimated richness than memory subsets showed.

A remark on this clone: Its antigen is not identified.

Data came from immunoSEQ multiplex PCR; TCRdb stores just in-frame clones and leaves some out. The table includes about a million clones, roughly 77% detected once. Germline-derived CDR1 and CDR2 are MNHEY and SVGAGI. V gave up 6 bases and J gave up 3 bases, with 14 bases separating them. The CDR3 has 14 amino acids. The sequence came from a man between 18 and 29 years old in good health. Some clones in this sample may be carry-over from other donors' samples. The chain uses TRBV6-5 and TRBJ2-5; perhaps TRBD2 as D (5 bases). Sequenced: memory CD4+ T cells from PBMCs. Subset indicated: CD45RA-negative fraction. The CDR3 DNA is TGTGCCAGCAGGACCTGGCGGGTAGAAGAGACCCAGTACTTC. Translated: CASRTWRVEETQYF.